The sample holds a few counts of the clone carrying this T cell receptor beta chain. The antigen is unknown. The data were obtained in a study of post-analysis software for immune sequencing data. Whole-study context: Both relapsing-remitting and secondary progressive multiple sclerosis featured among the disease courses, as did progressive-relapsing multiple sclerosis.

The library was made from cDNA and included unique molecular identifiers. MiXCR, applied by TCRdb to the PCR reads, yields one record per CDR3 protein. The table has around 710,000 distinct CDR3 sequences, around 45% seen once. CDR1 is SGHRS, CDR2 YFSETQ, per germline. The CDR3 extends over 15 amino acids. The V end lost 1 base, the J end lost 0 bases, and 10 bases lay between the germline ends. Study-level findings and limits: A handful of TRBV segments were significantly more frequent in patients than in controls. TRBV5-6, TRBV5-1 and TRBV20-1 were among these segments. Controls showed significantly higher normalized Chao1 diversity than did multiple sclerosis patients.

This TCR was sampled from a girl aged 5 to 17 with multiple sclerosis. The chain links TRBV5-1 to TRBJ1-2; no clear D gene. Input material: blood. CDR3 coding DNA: TGCGCCAGCAGCTTGTTTTCCGGAACTAACTATGGCTACACCTTC. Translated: CASSLFSGTNYGYTF. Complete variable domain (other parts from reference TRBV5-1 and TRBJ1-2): KAGVTQTPRYLIKTRGQQVTLSCSPISGHRSVSWYQQTPGQGLQFLFEYFSETQRNKGNFPGRFSGRQFSNSRSEMNVSTLELGDSALYLCASSLFSGTNYGYTFGSGTRLTVV.